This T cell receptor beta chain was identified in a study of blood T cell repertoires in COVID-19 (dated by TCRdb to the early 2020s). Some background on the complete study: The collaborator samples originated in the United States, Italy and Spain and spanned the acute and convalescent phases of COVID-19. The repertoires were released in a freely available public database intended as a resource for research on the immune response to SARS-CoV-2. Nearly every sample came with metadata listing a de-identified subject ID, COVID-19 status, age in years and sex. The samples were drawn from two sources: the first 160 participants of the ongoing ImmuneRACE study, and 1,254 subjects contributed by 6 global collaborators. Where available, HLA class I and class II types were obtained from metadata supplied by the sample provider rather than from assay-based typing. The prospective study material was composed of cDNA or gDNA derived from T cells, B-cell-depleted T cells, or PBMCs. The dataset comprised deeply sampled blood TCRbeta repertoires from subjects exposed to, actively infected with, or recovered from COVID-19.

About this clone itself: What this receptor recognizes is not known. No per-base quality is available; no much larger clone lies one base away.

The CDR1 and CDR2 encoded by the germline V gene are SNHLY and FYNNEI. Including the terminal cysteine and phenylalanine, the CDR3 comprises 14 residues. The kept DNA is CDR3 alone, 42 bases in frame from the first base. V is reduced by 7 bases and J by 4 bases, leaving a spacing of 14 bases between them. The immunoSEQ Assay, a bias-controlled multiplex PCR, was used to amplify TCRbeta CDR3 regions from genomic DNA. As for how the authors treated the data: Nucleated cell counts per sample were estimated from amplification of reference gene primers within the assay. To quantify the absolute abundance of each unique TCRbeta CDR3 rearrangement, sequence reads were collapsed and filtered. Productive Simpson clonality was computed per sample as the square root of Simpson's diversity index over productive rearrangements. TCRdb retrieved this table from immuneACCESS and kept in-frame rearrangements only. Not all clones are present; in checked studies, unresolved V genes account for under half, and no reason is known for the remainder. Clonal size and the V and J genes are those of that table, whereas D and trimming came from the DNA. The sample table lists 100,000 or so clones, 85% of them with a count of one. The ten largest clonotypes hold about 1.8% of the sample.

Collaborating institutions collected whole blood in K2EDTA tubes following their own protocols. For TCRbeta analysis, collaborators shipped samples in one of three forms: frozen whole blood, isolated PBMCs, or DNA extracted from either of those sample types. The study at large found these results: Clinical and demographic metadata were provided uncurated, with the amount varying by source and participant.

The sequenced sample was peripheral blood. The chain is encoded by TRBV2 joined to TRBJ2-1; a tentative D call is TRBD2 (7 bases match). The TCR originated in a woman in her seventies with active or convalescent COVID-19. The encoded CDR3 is CASTRGGGYNEQFF. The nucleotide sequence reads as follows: TGTGCCAGCACACGCGGGGGCGGGTACAATGAGCAGTTCTTC.